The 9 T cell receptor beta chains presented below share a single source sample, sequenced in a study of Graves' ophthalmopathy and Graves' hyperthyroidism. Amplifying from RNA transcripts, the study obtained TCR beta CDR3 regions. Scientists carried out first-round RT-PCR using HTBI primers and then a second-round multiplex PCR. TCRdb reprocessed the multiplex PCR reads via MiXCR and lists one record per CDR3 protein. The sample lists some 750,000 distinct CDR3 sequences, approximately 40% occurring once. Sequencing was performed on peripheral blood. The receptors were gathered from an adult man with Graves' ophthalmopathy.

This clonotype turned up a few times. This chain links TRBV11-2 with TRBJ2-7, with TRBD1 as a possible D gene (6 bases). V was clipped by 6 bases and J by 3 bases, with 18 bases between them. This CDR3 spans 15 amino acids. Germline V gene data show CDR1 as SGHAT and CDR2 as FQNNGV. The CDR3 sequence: CASSPYRQGHYEQYF. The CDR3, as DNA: TGTGCCAGCAGTCCTTACCGGCAGGGGCACTACGAGCAGTACTTC.

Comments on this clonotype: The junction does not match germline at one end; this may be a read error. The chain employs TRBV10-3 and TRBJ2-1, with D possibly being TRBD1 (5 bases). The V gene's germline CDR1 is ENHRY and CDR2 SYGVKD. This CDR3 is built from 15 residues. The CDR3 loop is CASSSTGFSYNEQFF. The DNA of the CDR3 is TGTGCCAGCAGTTCAACAGGTTTCTCCTACAATGAGCAGTTCTTC.

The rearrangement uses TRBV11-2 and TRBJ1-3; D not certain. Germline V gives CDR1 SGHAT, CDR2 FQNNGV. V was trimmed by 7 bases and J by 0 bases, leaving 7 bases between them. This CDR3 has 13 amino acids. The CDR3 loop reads CASNPISGNTIYF. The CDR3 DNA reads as TGTGCCAGCAACCCTATCTCTGGAAACACCATATATTTT. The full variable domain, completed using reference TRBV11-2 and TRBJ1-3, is EAGVAQSPRYKIIEKRQSVAFWCNPISGHATLYWYQQILGQGPKLLIQFQNNGVVDDSQLPKDRFSAERLKGVDSTLKIQPAKLEDSAVYLCASNPISGNTIYFGEGSWLTVV.

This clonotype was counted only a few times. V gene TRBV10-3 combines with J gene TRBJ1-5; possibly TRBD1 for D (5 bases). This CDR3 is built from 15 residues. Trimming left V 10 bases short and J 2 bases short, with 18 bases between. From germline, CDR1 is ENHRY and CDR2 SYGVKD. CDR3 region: CASGHGFGGNQPQHF. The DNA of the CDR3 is TGTGCCAGCGGACACGGCTTCGGAGGCAATCAGCCCCAGCATTTT.

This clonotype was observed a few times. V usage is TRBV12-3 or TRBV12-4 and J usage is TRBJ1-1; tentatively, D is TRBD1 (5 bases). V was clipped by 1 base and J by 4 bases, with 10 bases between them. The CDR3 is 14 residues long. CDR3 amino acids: CASSLGGVATEAFF. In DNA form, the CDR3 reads TGTGCCAGCAGTTTAGGGGGGGTGGCCACTGAAGCTTTCTTT.

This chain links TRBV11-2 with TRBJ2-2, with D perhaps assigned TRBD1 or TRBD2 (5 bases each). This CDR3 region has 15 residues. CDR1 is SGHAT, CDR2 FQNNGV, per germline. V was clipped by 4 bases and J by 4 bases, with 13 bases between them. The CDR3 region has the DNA TGTGCCAGCAGCTATTCGACGGGGACCACCGGGGAGCTGTTTTTT. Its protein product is CASSYSTGTTGELFF.

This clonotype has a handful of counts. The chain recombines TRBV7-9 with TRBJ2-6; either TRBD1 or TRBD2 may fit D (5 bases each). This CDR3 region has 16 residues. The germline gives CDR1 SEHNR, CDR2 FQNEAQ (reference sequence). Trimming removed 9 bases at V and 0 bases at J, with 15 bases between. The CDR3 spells CASSVGPSSGANVLTF. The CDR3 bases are TGTGCCAGTAGTGTGGGACCGAGCTCTGGGGCCAACGTCCTGACTTTC.

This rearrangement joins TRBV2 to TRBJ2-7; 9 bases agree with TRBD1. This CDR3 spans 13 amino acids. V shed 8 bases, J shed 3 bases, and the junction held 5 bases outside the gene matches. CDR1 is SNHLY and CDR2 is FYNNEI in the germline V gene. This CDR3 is CASGGDRVYEQYF. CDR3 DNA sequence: TGTGCCAGCGGGGGGGACAGGGTCTACGAGCAGTACTTC. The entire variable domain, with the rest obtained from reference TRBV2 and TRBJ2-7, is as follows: EPEVTQTPSHQVTQMGQEVILRCVPISNHLYFYWYRQILGQKVEFLVSFYNNEISEKSEIFDDQFSVERPDGSNFTLKIRSTKLEDSAMYFCASGGDRVYEQYFGPGTRLTVT.

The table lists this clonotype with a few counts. DNA of the CDR3: TGTGCCAGCAGTGAATCAGGGTTCACTGAAGCTTTCTTT. It is translated as CASSESGFTEAFF. V usage is TRBV2 and J usage is TRBJ1-1; D may be TRBD1 (5 bases). CDR1 SNHLY and CDR2 FYNNEI come from the germline V gene. The V end was cut by 2 bases, the J end by 4 bases, with 8 bases between. This CDR3 is 13 amino acids long. Full variable domain (outside the CDR3, taken from reference TRBV2 and TRBJ1-1): EPEVTQTPSHQVTQMGQEVILRCVPISNHLYFYWYRQILGQKVEFLVSFYNNEISEKSEIFDDQFSVERPDGSNFTLKIRSTKLEDSAMYFCASSESGFTEAFFGQGTRLTVV.